This entry concerns a single T cell receptor beta chain. The source of the sample is a study of cytomegalovirus exposure and HLA in healthy donors. PCR amplification relied on 60 Vbeta primers (plus 13 Jbeta primers). Produced via immunoSEQ multiplex PCR; TCRdb's table is partial and in-frame only. Of 100,000 to 150,000 clones in the sample, about 10% were seen once. The source of this sequence is a woman in her late teens or twenties in good health and CMV-seropositive. The sample taken for sequencing was PBMCs.

CDR3 nucleotide sequence: TGTGCCAGCAGTGAAGACAGGGGTAGCAATCAGCCCCAGCATTTT. Translating it yields CASSEDRGSNQPQHF. The chain joins TRBV2 to TRBJ1-5; 7 bases line up with TRBD1. The germline CDR1 and CDR2 sequences are SNHLY and FYNNEI. The J segment lost 0 bases and the V segment lost 1 base, leaving 0 bases of the junction unmatched. The CDR3 is made up of 15 amino acids.